This T cell receptor beta chain appears in the sequencing data of a study of beta chain features in type 1 diabetes. Expressed TCRB transcripts were sequenced, since all the RNA that had been isolated was reverse transcribed. TCRdb's table, derived via immunoSEQ multiplex PCR, lists solely in-frame clones and lacks some. The sample holds about 140,000 clones, about 9.7% seen once. Trimming took 0 bases from V and 1 from J; bases not matched to a gene: 2. CDR1 and CDR2 from the germline V gene are SGHNT and YYREEE (reference sequence). This CDR3 comprises 15 residues. Sample: central memory CD4+ T cells from blood. This clonotype was sampled from a woman in her thirties or forties in good health. This sequence joins TRBV5-4 and TRBJ2-3; 7 bases are shared with TRBD1. CDR3 sequence reads: CASSLGTGGTDTQYF. The CDR3 nucleotides are TGTGCCAGCAGCTTGGGGACAGGTGGCACAGATACGCAGTATTTT.